Listed below are T cell receptor beta chains from one sample, sequenced in a study of T cell repertoires in cytomegalovirus infection. TCRdb recomputed calls from the reads with MiXCR, one row per CDR3 protein. The profile shows roughly 280,000 distinct CDR3 sequences, approximately 8.3% of them singletons. The sample was PBMCs. The source of these receptors is a human donor in good health (CMV status not recorded). Some clones in this sample may be carry-over from other donors' samples. Both conserved end residues are part of each CDR3. Size is omitted from some rows. Given values are once, few, many or a class for expanded clones.

j_call clone_size v_call cdr3_aa
TRBJ1-6 many TRBV7-2 CASSARGGANNSPLHF
TRBJ2-1 many TRBV2 CASSGPSGGPNEQFF
TRBJ2-3 many TRBV6-1 CASNKWGTDTQYF
TRBJ2-3 - TRBV4-3 CASSQDAGYTDTQYF
TRBJ2-3 many TRBV9 CASSALASGRAVNTQYF
TRBJ2-2 many TRBV5-1 CASMLPGLAGPGELFF
TRBJ2-5 - TRBV29-1 CSVDGSKLAGDETQYF
TRBJ1-4 - TRBV7-2 CASSLHRGQGTTATNEKLFF
TRBJ1-6 many TRBV12-3/TRBV12-4 CASSPTQDSPLHF
TRBJ2-1 few TRBV7-9 CASSPETGFTYNEQFF
TRBJ2-1 - TRBV20-1 CSAREGGLATYNEQFF
TRBJ1-2 many TRBV7-9 CASSIQGARYGYTF
TRBJ2-5 few TRBV24-1 CATSDSDRVRETQYF
TRBJ2-3 many TRBV24-1 CATSDIGIHTQYF
TRBJ2-6 - TRBV18 CASSPDGRSGANVLTF
TRBJ2-6 many TRBV7-2 CASSPGLAVTSGANVLTF
TRBJ2-4 few TRBV5-5 CASRSLGQGETAKNIQYF
TRBJ2-1 many TRBV28 CASASFGTTNNEQFF
TRBJ1-1 many TRBV7-2 CASSLLDRRHTEAFF
TRBJ2-5 many TRBV7-2 CASSRGLGSGRETQYF
TRBJ2-7 - TRBV28 CASSSPFGTANEQYF
TRBJ2-1 many TRBV6-1 CASSSKNEQFF
TRBJ2-5 - TRBV2 CASREQETQYF
TRBJ2-7 many TRBV7-2 CASSRQSYEQYF
TRBJ1-5 - TRBV20-1 CSALSEGASQHF
TRBJ1-2 many TRBV19 CASSLGTVYTF
TRBJ1-2 few TRBV20-1 CSARQGNYGYTF
TRBJ1-5 many TRBV28 CASREVGNQPQHF
TRBJ1-5 many TRBV12-3/TRBV12-4 CASRIRQGDQPQHF
TRBJ2-1 once TRBV30 CAWAFSGEQFF
TRBJ1-2 - TRBV4-3 CASSDRGFYGYTF
TRBJ2-1 many TRBV12-3/TRBV12-4 CASSNYGQGAQNEQFF
TRBJ1-1 many TRBV7-9 CASSPPTGSKNTEAFF
TRBJ2-2 - TRBV6-1 CASSATRTSGSLNTGELFF
TRBJ1-6 many TRBV7-8 CASSLAGANSPLHF
TRBJ2-5 - TRBV7-2 CASSLVTAGGEGETQYF
TRBJ2-3 - TRBV7-8 CASSLVGSRTDTQYF
TRBJ2-2 - TRBV11-2 CASSPITGGFSNTGELFF
TRBJ2-7 many TRBV28 CASKRNVYEQYF
TRBJ1-2 few TRBV30 CAWSTGGGPNGYTF
TRBJ1-2 few TRBV28 CASRPGTGGYGYTF
TRBJ2-2 - TRBV4-2 CASSQGGLNTGELFF
TRBJ2-1 many TRBV7-2 CASSLEASGRVMEQFF
TRBJ2-1 many TRBV7-2 CASSLVPTSGRTYNEQFF
TRBJ1-5 many TRBV19 CASRNRKANQPQHF